One sample yielded the 28 T cell receptor beta chains listed below, sequenced in a study of blood T cell repertoires in COVID-19 (dated by TCRdb to about 2020). Libraries were constructed by the immunoSEQ multiplex PCR assay. This is the immuneACCESS table as TCRdb keeps it, with only in-frame sequences that have V and J called. A part of the clones is gone; compared with another copy, unresolved V genes explain less than half, and the rest is unexplained. This sample holds approximately 71,000 clones; 82% were observed only once. Around 15% of the sample is taken by the ten largest. The material sequenced was peripheral blood. The receptors stem from a woman of 80 years or more with acute or convalescent COVID-19.

The rearrangement links TRBV30 to TRBJ1-3; tentatively, D is TRBD1 (5 bases). V was clipped by 8 bases and J by 0 bases, with 14 bases between them. From germline, CDR1 is GTSNPN and CDR2 SVGIG (reference sequence). The CDR3 consists of 14 residues. CDR3 loop: CAGTFLSSGNTIYF. The CDR3 region has the DNA TGTGCCGGGACGTTCCTGAGCTCTGGAAACACCATATATTTT.

The rearrangement joins TRBV7-9 to TRBJ1-2; 8 bases line up with TRBD1. The junction had 15 bases not matched to a gene; V was cut back by 5 bases and J by 4 bases. CDR1 is SEHNR, CDR2 FQNEAQ, per germline (reference sequence). The CDR3 loop spans 17 amino acids. The CDR3 region has the DNA TGTGCCAGCAGCCCTAGTCCCGGGACAGGTTTTGGCTATGGCTACACCTTC. It is translated as CASSPSPGTGFGYGYTF.

The rearrangement links TRBV11-3 to TRBJ1-1; D not resolved. The length of the CDR3 is 13 residues. CDR1 and CDR2 from the germline V gene are SGHNT and YENEEA. Trimming stripped 1 base from V and 5 bases from J, with 8 bases between. Written as DNA, the CDR3 is TGTGCCAGCAGCTTAGCTCCCGGGACTGAAGCTTTCTTT. Amino acids: CASSLAPGTEAFF.

The chain uses TRBV6-5 and TRBJ1-3, with 7 bases lining up with TRBD1. Germline CDR1 is MNHEY and CDR2 is SVGAGI. Unmatched junction bases numbered 5, after V lost 7 bases and J lost 2 bases. The CDR3 is 14 amino acids. CDR3 DNA sequence: TGTGCCAGCAAAGAAAGGGGGCCTGGAAACACCATATATTTT. Translation gives CASKERGPGNTIYF.

The chain couples TRBV2 to TRBJ2-1, with 9 bases lining up with TRBD2. V trimming: 0 bases; J trimming: 0 bases; junction bases outside the gene matches: 0. The germline CDR1 and CDR2 sequences are SNHLY and FYNNEI. The CDR3 is 16 residues long. For the CDR3, the DNA is TGTGCCAGCAGTGAAGCTAGCGGGAGCTCCTACAATGAGCAGTTCTTC. The encoded protein is CASSEASGSSYNEQFF. Filled out from reference TRBV2 and TRBJ2-1, the complete variable domain reads EPEVTQTPSHQVTQMGQEVILRCVPISNHLYFYWYRQILGQKVEFLVSFYNNEISEKSEIFDDQFSVERPDGSNFTLKIRSTKLEDSAMYFCASSEASGSSYNEQFFGPGTRLTVL.

In its sample, this clone was seen once. This rearrangement joins TRBV7-6 to TRBJ2-2, with D possibly matching TRBD1 (6 bases). Deletions cut 1 base from V and 0 bases from J, with 15 bases between. CDR3 length: 18 residues. CDR1 and CDR2 from the germline V gene are SGHVS and FNYEAQ. CDR3 residues: CASSLEPGQTTNTGELFF. CDR3 bases: TGTGCCAGCAGCTTAGAGCCTGGACAGACTACGAACACCGGGGAGCTGTTTTTT.

This clone was picked up many times. The chain couples TRBV9 to TRBJ2-7; 9 bases map to TRBD1. CDR3 size: 15 residues. Germline lookup yields CDR1 SGDLS and CDR2 YYNGEE. The junction had 11 bases not matched to a gene; V was cut back by 3 bases and J by 7 bases. CDR3 sequence reads: CASSETGTGPREQYF. For the CDR3, the DNA is TGTGCCAGCAGCGAAACCGGGACAGGGCCGAGGGAGCAGTACTTC.

Only one count was recorded for this clone. The chain couples TRBV7-9 to TRBJ2-1; TRBD2 agrees at 12 bases. This CDR3 is built from 17 residues. With V trimmed by 5 bases and J by 7 bases, 12 bases remained unmatched. Looked up from germline, CDR1 is SEHNR and CDR2 is FQNEAQ (reference sequence). CDR3 sequence (DNA): TGTGCCAGCAGCCCCCCACAGTCTAGCGGGAGGGGGAATGAGCAGTTCTTC. Translated, it gives CASSPPQSSGRGNEQFF.

This sequence joins TRBV7-2 and TRBJ2-5; D perhaps matches TRBD2 (6 bases). V was clipped by 0 bases and J by 5 bases, with 16 bases between them. CDR1 is SGHTA and CDR2 is FQGNSA in the germline V gene. The CDR3 runs 16 residues. The CDR3 DNA reads as TGTGCCAGCAGCTTAGCGGAGCGGGCCCGGGGGGAGACCCAGTACTTC. Protein: CASSLAERARGETQYF.

The chain joins TRBV5-4 to TRBJ2-1, with D maybe TRBD1 (6 bases). The CDR3 spans 13 residues. CDR1 is SGHNT, CDR2 YYREEE, per germline (reference sequence). V dropped 4 bases and J dropped 6 bases, with 11 bases sitting between them. The CDR3 DNA reads as TGTGCCAGCAGCCAGGACAGACTCAATGAGCAGTTCTTC. Encoded protein: CASSQDRLNEQFF.

The chain carries TRBV12-3 or TRBV12-4 and TRBJ1-5, with 7 bases that match TRBD1. The CDR3 is 13 residues long. V dropped 6 bases and J dropped 2; count of bases not matched to a gene: 1. The CDR3 region has the DNA TGTGCCAGCAGAGGGACAGGCAATCAGCCCCAGCATTTT. This gives the protein CASRGTGNQPQHF.

This chain uses TRBV3-1 (or the pseudogene TRBV3-2) with TRBJ2-5; 7 bases are shared with TRBD2. CDR3 length: 22 residues. V lost 3 bases to trimming and J lost 5 bases; unmatched junction nucleotides: 30. Germline V gene data show CDR1 as LGHDT and CDR2 as YNNKEL (reference sequence). The CDR3 DNA sequence: TGTGCCAGCAGCCAGCTCTTCGGCCCCCCGGGGACCGGCGGGAGTCTGAGGGAGACCCAGTACTTC. This codes for CASSQLFGPPGTGGSLRETQYF.

The rearrangement joins TRBV11-2 to TRBJ2-1, with D possibly being TRBD2 (6 bases). Per the germline V gene, CDR1 is SGHAT and CDR2 is FQNNGV. The V end lost 0 bases, the J end lost 8 bases, and 8 bases lay between the germline ends. The CDR3 spans 13 residues. The CDR3 is CASSLELADEQFF. The CDR3, as DNA: TGTGCCAGCAGCTTAGAACTAGCCGATGAGCAGTTCTTC.

This rearrangement joins TRBV10-3 to TRBJ1-6, with D tentatively TRBD1 (5 bases). CDR1 and CDR2 from the germline V gene are ENHRY and SYGVKD. The CDR3 has 14 amino acids. V gave up 4 bases and J gave up 5 bases, with 9 bases separating them. This chain's CDR3 is CAISVDRDNSPLHF. In nucleotides, the CDR3 is TGTGCCATCAGTGTCGACAGAGATAATTCACCCCTCCACTTT.

The CDR3 DNA reads as TGTGCCAGCAGAGGATCCTACCTTCGGGGGACCCAGTACTTC. Protein sequence: CASRGSYLRGTQYF. The chain couples TRBV2 to TRBJ2-5, with TRBD2 as a possible D gene (5 bases). The CDR3 extends over 14 amino acids. Germline V gene sequence: CDR1 SNHLY, CDR2 FYNNEI. Trimming took off 6 bases at V and 7 bases at J, with 18 bases between the two ends.

The chain employs TRBV9 and TRBJ1-1; the D gene is possibly TRBD1 (5 bases). The ends were cut back, 0 bases at V and 5 bases at J, with 14 bases in the middle. CDR1 is SGDLS and CDR2 is YYNGEE in the germline V gene. This CDR3 region has 15 residues. CDR3 sequence (DNA): TGTGCCAGCAGCGTAGGCGGGGTAGGGGTAACTGAAGCTTTCTTT. Residues: CASSVGGVGVTEAFF.

The chain joins TRBV5-6 to TRBJ2-1; 7 bases line up with TRBD2. The CDR3 spans 19 residues. V gave up 4 bases and J gave up 4 bases; unmatched junction bases: 20. The V gene's germline CDR1 is SGHDT and CDR2 YYEEEE. The chain's CDR3 is CASSPMLPLAENNYNEQFF. The DNA of the CDR3 is TGTGCCAGCAGCCCAATGCTGCCCCTAGCGGAAAATAATTACAATGAGCAGTTCTTC.

V and J are TRBV6-5 and TRBJ1-1; possible D gene TRBD1, 5 bases. CDR3 length equals 12 residues. Germline-derived CDR1 and CDR2 are MNHEY and SVGAGI. V was cut by 9 bases and J by 3 bases, with 11 bases left in between. The CDR3 DNA follows: TGTGCCAGTAGGGAGGGGTACACTGAAGCTTTCTTT. Protein sequence: CASREGYTEAFF.

The chain combines TRBV7-6 with TRBJ2-2; 7 nucleotides match TRBD2. There are 16 residues in the CDR3. Germline CDR1 is SGHVS and CDR2 is FNYEAQ. V dropped 2 bases and J dropped 3; count of bases not matched to a gene: 6. The CDR3, as DNA: TGTGCCAGCAGCTTATCCCGGCGGGGGTACACCGGGGAGCTGTTTTTT. Protein product: CASSLSRRGYTGELFF.

In its sample, this clone was seen a few times. The chain couples TRBV27 to TRBJ1-2, with no clear D. Between the trimmed V and J ends, which lost 3 bases and 8 bases, there was a span of 13 bases. CDR3 length: 13 residues. CDR1 and CDR2 from the germline V gene are MNHEY and SMNVEV (reference sequence). In DNA form, the CDR3 reads TGTGCCAGCAGTTTCTCGGGGAAAGCGGGCTACACCTTC. As protein: CASSFSGKAGYTF.

The rearrangement links TRBV10-3 to TRBJ2-7; 7 bases agree with TRBD1. Germline lookup yields CDR1 ENHRY and CDR2 SYGVKD. V shed 9 bases and J 5 bases; nucleotides not matched to a gene: 10. This CDR3 region has 13 residues. This CDR3 reads CAIQAGGVNEQYF. The CDR3 region has the DNA TGTGCCATTCAGGCAGGGGGTGTCAACGAGCAGTACTTC.

The V gene is TRBV11-2, the J gene TRBJ1-1; 9 nucleotides match TRBD1. Looked up from germline, CDR1 is SGHAT and CDR2 is FQNNGV. CDR3 size: 13 residues. Losses at the gene ends were 3 bases for V and 6 bases for J; bases not matched to a gene: 2. The CDR3 DNA reads as TGTGCCAGCAGCTTTGGGACAGGGTCTGAAGCTTTCTTT. Translated, it gives CASSFGTGSEAFF.

The chain links TRBV6-1 to TRBJ1-1; 8 nucleotides align to TRBD1. This CDR3 contains 13 residues. Per germline, CDR1 MNHNS and CDR2 SASEGT. Unmatched junction bases numbered 7, after V lost 3 bases and J lost 10 bases. The CDR3 region is CASSEDRAFRAFF. CDR3 in DNA: TGTGCCAGCAGTGAGGACAGGGCATTTAGAGCTTTCTTT.

This clone has only a few counts. The chain employs TRBV5-1 and TRBJ1-1; 10 nucleotides align to TRBD1. This CDR3 has 14 residues. CDR1 is SGHRS, CDR2 YFSETQ, per germline. With V trimmed by 4 bases and J by 4 bases, 4 bases remained unmatched. CDR3 residues: CASSRTGGGTEAFF. The CDR3 DNA reads as TGCGCCAGCAGCCGGACAGGGGGTGGCACTGAAGCTTTCTTT.

The chain couples TRBV27 to TRBJ1-3; no clear D. The CDR3 spans 15 residues. V was trimmed by 1 base and J by 4 bases, leaving 11 bases between them. Looked up from germline, CDR1 is MNHEY and CDR2 is SMNVEV (reference sequence). CDR3 sequence: CASSLYSGIGNTIYF. The CDR3 DNA is TGTGCCAGCAGTTTATACTCGGGAATAGGAAACACCATATATTTT.

This clone showed up just once. The chain couples TRBV15 to TRBJ2-3; TRBD1 matches at 8 bases. Germline loops: CDR1 LNHNV, CDR2 YYDKDF (reference sequence). J was trimmed by 0 bases and V by 2 bases; bases with no gene match: 7. The CDR3 runs to 17 residues. CDR3: CATSRRRQGPSTDTQYF. The CDR3 DNA reads TGTGCCACCAGCAGAAGACGACAGGGGCCGAGCACAGATACGCAGTATTTT.

The chain links TRBV11-3 to TRBJ2-2; possibly TRBD1 for D (6 bases). The germline V gene encodes CDR1 SGHNT and CDR2 YENEEA. Trimming removed 0 bases from V and 2 bases from J, with 16 bases in between. The CDR3 extends over 18 amino acids. CDR3 sequence reads: CASSLDRLGHRNTGELFF. The CDR3 DNA sequence: TGTGCCAGCAGCTTAGATAGGTTGGGACACCGAAACACCGGGGAGCTGTTTTTT.

The chain recombines TRBV28 with TRBJ2-3, with 9 bases lining up with TRBD2. V lost 10 bases, J lost 5 bases, and 10 bases stayed unmatched. Germline V gene lookup returns CDR1 MDHEN and CDR2 SYDVKM. The CDR3 runs 14 residues. The CDR3, as DNA: TGTGCCACCAAAGCGGGAGGTATGGAAGATACGCAGTATTTT. The encoded protein is CATKAGGMEDTQYF.